A single count supports the clone carrying this T cell receptor beta chain. This entry comes from a study of blood T cell repertoires in COVID-19. For the study at large: The United States, Italy and Spain were the sources of the acute and convalescent COVID-19 samples. From T cells, B-cell-depleted T cells, or PBMCs came the material, which was cDNA or gDNA.

In the study's own analysis: Nucleated cell number was recorded as an estimate derived from reference gene primer amplification. The assay was immunoSEQ multiplex PCR, and TCRdb's table has in-frame clones only and misses some. V, J and clone size are taken as reported in that table, and D and trimming were inferred from the DNA itself. Of about 180,000 clones in the sample, 87% were seen once. The sequence was obtained from a middle-aged man with active or convalescent COVID-19. The source material was peripheral blood.

The CDR3 region has the DNA TGTGCCAGCAGCTCCTCTAGCGGGGGGAGGTACAATGAGCAGTTCTTC. It is translated as CASSSSSGGRYNEQFF. The chain recombines TRBV7-2 with TRBJ2-1, with 11 bases matching TRBD2. V trimming: 4 bases; J trimming: 4 bases; junction bases outside the gene matches: 6. This CDR3 has 16 amino acids. Germline-derived CDR1 and CDR2 are SGHTA and FQGNSA.